The source of this TCR beta chain is a study of memory CD4+ T cells and cytomegalovirus serostatus. Regarding the study as a whole: About 40% of the roughly 160 known CMV-associated TCRbeta sequences appeared in CD4+ memory. Suggested: most of the CMV-linked TCR signature lies in CD4+ memory cells. CMV serostatus prediction reached median AUC roughly 0.95, or 0.91 with US-trained model.

Notes on this clone: Its target is unknown.

This CDR3 region has 16 residues. After removal of 4 bases from V and 9 bases from J, the junction contained 13 bases not matched to a gene. CDR1 is SGHDT, CDR2 YYEEEE, per germline. Assay: immunoSEQ multiplex PCR; the TCRdb copy retains only in-frame clones and omits some. The table shows roughly 50,000 clones, with roughly 78% occurring only once. Single viable CD3+CD4+CD8-CD45RO+ cells were sorted as the memory CD4+ T cells. Donors' CMV status reflects serum IgG against pp150, pp28, p38, p52. The chain joins TRBV5-6 to TRBJ1-6, with 7 bases lining up with TRBD1. The sample consisted of memory CD4+ T cells from blood. The TCR originated in an adult in good health and CMV-seronegative. In DNA form, the CDR3 reads TGTGCCAGCAGCCTAGCAGGGGGGCCTAGGGGTTCACCCCTCCACTTT. Translation: CASSLAGGPRGSPLHF.